Presented here are 2 T cell receptor beta chains from one specimen sequenced in a study of T cells in Graves' hyperthyroidism and ophthalmopathy. From RNA transcripts, TCR beta CDR3 regions were amplified. TCR CDR3 regions were first amplified by RT-PCR with HTBI primers. TCRdb reanalysed the multiplex PCR reads using MiXCR and keeps one entry per CDR3 protein. The sample has 490,000 or so distinct CDR3 sequences, 20% seen once. The specimen sequenced was blood. All receptors derive from a man between 35 and 55 years old with Graves' ophthalmopathy.

V gene TRBV27 combines with J gene TRBJ2-2; weak D call: TRBD2 (5 bases). Trimming removed 6 bases from V and 5 bases from J, with 13 bases in between. The CDR3 is made up of 14 amino acids. Germline V lookup: CDR1 MNHEY, CDR2 SMNVEV (reference sequence). The CDR3 bases are TGTGCCAGCAGCCGGGGTGGGTTTACCGGGGAGCTGTTTTTT. Its translation: CASSRGGFTGELFF.

In this sample, this clonotype turned up many times. V and J are TRBV2 and TRBJ2-7; 7 bases agree with TRBD1. J was trimmed by 2 bases and V by 5 bases; bases with no gene match: 6. CDR1 and CDR2 from the germline V gene are SNHLY and FYNNEI. The CDR3 contains 14 residues. The CDR3 DNA sequence: TGTGCCAGCAGTCGACAGGGTTCTGCCTACGAGCAGTACTTC. Its protein product is CASSRQGSAYEQYF. Filled out from reference TRBV2 and TRBJ2-7, the complete variable domain reads EPEVTQTPSHQVTQMGQEVILRCVPISNHLYFYWYRQILGQKVEFLVSFYNNEISEKSEIFDDQFSVERPDGSNFTLKIRSTKLEDSAMYFCASSRQGSAYEQYFGPGTRLTVT.